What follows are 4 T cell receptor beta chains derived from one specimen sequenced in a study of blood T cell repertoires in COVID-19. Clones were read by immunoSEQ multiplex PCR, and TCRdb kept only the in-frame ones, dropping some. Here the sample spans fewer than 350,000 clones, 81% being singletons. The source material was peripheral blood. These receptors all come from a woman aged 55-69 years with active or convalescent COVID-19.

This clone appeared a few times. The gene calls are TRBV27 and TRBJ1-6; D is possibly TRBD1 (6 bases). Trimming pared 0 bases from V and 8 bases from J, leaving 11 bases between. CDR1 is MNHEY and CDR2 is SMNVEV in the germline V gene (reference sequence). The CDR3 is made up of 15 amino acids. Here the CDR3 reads CASSLSRQVYSPLHF. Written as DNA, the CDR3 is TGTGCCAGCAGTTTATCTAGACAGGTGTATTCACCCCTCCACTTT.

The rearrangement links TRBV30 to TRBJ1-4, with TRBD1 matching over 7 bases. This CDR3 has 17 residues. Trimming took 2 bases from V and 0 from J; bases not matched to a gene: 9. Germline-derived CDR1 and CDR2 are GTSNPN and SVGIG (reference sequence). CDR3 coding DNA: TGTGCCTGGAGTAGGGGGCTGAGCGTTACAACTAATGAAAAACTGTTTTTT. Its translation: CAWSRGLSVTTNEKLFF.

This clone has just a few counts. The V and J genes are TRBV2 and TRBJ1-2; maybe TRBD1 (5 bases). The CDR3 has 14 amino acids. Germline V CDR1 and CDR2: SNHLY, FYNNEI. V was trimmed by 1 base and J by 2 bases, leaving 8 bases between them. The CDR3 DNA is TGTGCCAGCAGTGAAGTCAGGGCCAACTATGGCTACACCTTC. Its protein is CASSEVRANYGYTF.

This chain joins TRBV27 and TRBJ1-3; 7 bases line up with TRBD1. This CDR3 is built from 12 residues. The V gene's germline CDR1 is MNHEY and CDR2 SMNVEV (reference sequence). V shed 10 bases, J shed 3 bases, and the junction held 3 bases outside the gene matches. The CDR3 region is CATQGDGNTIYF. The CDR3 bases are TGTGCCACCCAGGGGGATGGAAACACCATATATTTT.